The rows below give T cell receptor beta chains drawn from one sample of a study of T cell responses to AZD1222 COVID-19 vaccine. Clones were read by immunoSEQ multiplex PCR, and TCRdb kept only the in-frame ones, dropping some. The table records approximately 100,000 clones, around 94% of them present only once. The specimen comprised peripheral blood, sampled on day 0 of AZD1222 vaccination. Receptors were obtained from an adult in good health. The CDR3 runs from the conserved cysteine through the conserved F or W. D genes are given only for firm matches. Clone size is stated in some rows and not others, as once, few, many or a class when expanded.

v_call	j_call	clone_size	d_call	cdr3_aa	cdr3_nt
TRBV12-5	TRBJ2-2	-	-	CASGLVRGTGELFF	TGTGCTAGTGGTTTGGTACGTGGAACCGGGGAGCTGTTTTTT
TRBV6-1	TRBJ1-1	-	TRBD1	CASSLTGAEAFF	TGTGCCAGCAGTTTGACAGGGGCTGAAGCTTTCTTT
TRBV4-1	TRBJ2-2	-	-	CASSQDSLVGELFF	TGCGCCAGCAGCCAAGATTCGCTGGTCGGGGAGCTGTTTTTT
TRBV9	TRBJ2-1	-	TRBD2	CASSPRTSGGAYEQFF	TGTGCCAGCAGCCCGCGAACTAGCGGGGGGGCCTATGAGCAGTTCTTC
TRBV24-1	TRBJ2-1	-	-	CATSDKIENEQFF	TGTGCCACCAGTGATAAGATCGAGAATGAGCAGTTCTTC
TRBV5-5	TRBJ1-3	-	-	CASSLSRGGNTIYF	TGTGCCAGCAGCTTGTCCAGGGGAGGAAACACCATATATTTT
TRBV27	TRBJ1-2	-	TRBD1	CASSLSGRDRYGYTF	TGTGCCAGCAGTTTATCCGGGCGGGACAGATATGGCTACACCTTC
TRBV13	TRBJ1-1	-	-	CASYGTGNTEAFF	TGTGCCAGCTACGGGACGGGGAACACTGAAGCTTTCTTT
TRBV19	TRBJ1-5	-	TRBD1	CASSPSGGMNDPQHF	TGTGCCAGTAGCCCCTCAGGGGGGATGAATGATCCCCAGCATTTT
TRBV25-1	TRBJ1-5	once	-	CASSESGGGNQPQHF	TGTGCCAGCAGTGAATCCGGGGGTGGCAATCAGCCCCAGCATTTT
TRBV12-3/TRBV12-4	TRBJ1-3	-	-	CATSGGANTIYF	TGTGCCACCTCTGGGGGGGCGAACACCATATATTTT
TRBV5-8	TRBJ2-7	-	-	CASSPGLTYEQYF	TGTGCCAGCAGCCCGGGATTGACCTACGAGCAGTACTTC
TRBV2	TRBJ2-3	-	TRBD2	CASSETSGAMLHTQYF	TGTGCCAGCAGCGAGACTAGCGGGGCGATGCTGCATACGCAGTATTTT
TRBV5-1	TRBJ2-7	-	TRBD1	CASSAGTGGTYEQYF	TGCGCCAGCAGCGCCGGGACAGGGGGCACCTACGAGCAGTACTTC
TRBV25-1	TRBJ2-5	-	-	CASSEMAKTQYF	TGTGCCAGCAGTGAGATGGCGAAGACCCAGTACTTC
TRBV9	TRBJ2-7	-	-	CASSRREDSSYEQYF	TGTGCCAGCAGCCGCCGCGAGGACAGCTCCTACGAGCAGTACTTC
TRBV19	TRBJ2-7	-	-	CASSTGVSYEQYF	TGTGCCAGTAGTACCGGGGTCTCCTACGAGCAGTACTTC
TRBV3-1/TRBV3-2	TRBJ1-5	-	-	CASSQAGTLVQPQHF	TGTGCCAGCAGCCAAGCCGGGACACTCGTTCAGCCCCAGCATTTT
TRBV6-6	TRBJ1-2	-	-	CASSHRREGANYGYTF	TGTGCCAGCAGTCACCGGAGGGAGGGGGCTAACTATGGCTACACCTTC
TRBV2	TRBJ1-5	-	TRBD1	CASSRDRGHQPQHF	TGTGCCAGCAGTCGGGACAGGGGGCATCAGCCCCAGCATTTT
TRBV5-8	TRBJ1-5	-	-	CASSLRVNSNQPQHF	TGTGCCAGCAGCTTGAGAGTGAATAGCAATCAGCCCCAGCATTTT
TRBV29-1	TRBJ1-1	once	-	CSVLRGTEAFF	TGCAGCGTTCTCAGGGGAACTGAAGCTTTCTTT
TRBV6-5	TRBJ1-2	-	-	CASHKDFGGGYTF	TGTGCCAGTCACAAGGATTTTGGAGGAGGCTACACCTTC
TRBV28	TRBJ1-5	-	-	CASSLVGNQPQHF	TGTGCCAGCAGCCTAGTGGGCAATCAGCCCCAGCATTTT
TRBV18	TRBJ2-1	-	-	CASSPRGEQFF	TGTGCCAGCTCTCCTAGAGGTGAGCAGTTCTTC
TRBV6-5	TRBJ2-7	-	TRBD2	CASQRGGGLYEQYF	TGTGCCAGCCAACGGGGCGGGGGACTCTACGAGCAGTACTTC
TRBV10-3	TRBJ2-7	-	TRBD2	CAIGLAGTYEQYF	TGTGCCATTGGACTAGCGGGGACCTACGAGCAGTACTTC
TRBV19	TRBJ2-1	-	-	CASSIEPGYNEQFF	TGTGCCAGTAGTATAGAGCCAGGGTACAATGAGCAGTTCTTC
TRBV3-1/TRBV3-2	TRBJ1-6	-	-	CASSLASNSPLHF	TGTGCCAGCAGCCTCGCTAGTAATTCACCCCTCCACTTT
TRBV6-5	TRBJ1-4	-	TRBD1	CASSSGGSTNEKLFF	TGTGCCAGCAGTTCAGGGGGATCAACTAATGAAAAACTGTTTTTT
TRBV15	TRBJ1-2	once	-	CATHASYGYTF	TGTGCCACCCATGCCAGTTATGGCTACACCTTC
TRBV5-6	TRBJ1-2	-	-	CASSSHGRAGYGYTF	TGTGCCAGCAGCTCCCACGGGAGGGCTGGGTATGGCTACACCTTC
TRBV28	TRBJ1-1	-	-	CASRVTMNTEAFF	TGTGCCAGCAGGGTGACCATGAACACTGAAGCTTTCTTT
TRBV12-3/TRBV12-4	TRBJ1-1	once	-	CASSPGVSTEAFF	TGTGCCAGCAGTCCGGGAGTGAGCACTGAAGCTTTCTTT
TRBV7-9	TRBJ2-1	-	TRBD2	CASSEAGFGYNEQFF	TGTGCCAGCAGCGAAGCGGGGTTTGGGTACAATGAGCAGTTCTTC
TRBV16	TRBJ2-7	-	-	CASSRVLRGEQYF	TGTGCCAGCAGCCGTGTACTTCGGGGCGAGCAGTACTTC
TRBV9	TRBJ2-5	-	-	CASSIRGGSGTIQETQYF	TGTGCCAGCAGCATTAGGGGAGGATCAGGGACGATCCAAGAGACCCAGTACTTC
TRBV6-5	TRBJ1-2	-	-	CASGGYVNYGYTF	TGTGCCAGCGGAGGGTACGTTAACTATGGCTACACCTTC
TRBV19	TRBJ1-1	-	-	CASSTRSWGETEAFF	TGTGCCAGTAGTACTAGGAGCTGGGGCGAAACTGAAGCTTTCTTT
TRBV7-9	TRBJ2-7	-	-	CASSFRSGYEQYF	TGTGCCAGCAGCTTTAGATCAGGGTACGAGCAGTACTTC
TRBV7-2	TRBJ1-3	once	-	CASSLVRQTGNTIYF	TGTGCCAGCAGCTTAGTGAGGCAGACTGGAAACACCATATATTTT
TRBV9	TRBJ1-1	-	-	CASSEHRPTEAFF	TGTGCCAGCAGCGAACACAGACCCACTGAAGCTTTCTTT
TRBV7-3	TRBJ2-2	-	TRBD2	CASSLGLAGGTGELFF	TGTGCCAGCAGCTTAGGGCTAGCGGGAGGTACCGGGGAGCTGTTTTTT
TRBV15	TRBJ2-1	-	-	CATSRHPGPLSGEQFF	TGTGCCACCAGCAGACACCCGGGACCCCTCAGCGGTGAGCAGTTCTTC
TRBV5-8	TRBJ1-3	-	-	CASSFWQGISGNTIYF	TGTGCCAGCAGCTTCTGGCAAGGGATCTCTGGAAACACCATATATTTT
TRBV12-3/TRBV12-4	TRBJ1-4	-	-	CASSLWGNEKLFF	TGTGCCAGCAGTTTGTGGGGGAACGAAAAACTGTTTTTT
TRBV28	TRBJ1-2	-	-	CASSLFLKVGANYGYTF	TGTGCCAGCAGTTTATTCCTCAAGGTGGGAGCGAACTATGGCTACACCTTC
TRBV7-7	TRBJ1-1	-	-	CASSQGFGDTEAFF	TGTGCTAGCAGTCAGGGATTCGGCGACACTGAAGCTTTCTTT
TRBV12-3/TRBV12-4	TRBJ1-1	-	TRBD1	CASSLRTGGDAFF	TGTGCCAGCAGTTTAAGGACAGGGGGCGACGCTTTCTTT
TRBV6-5	TRBJ2-7	-	-	CASSSPGPPYEQYF	TGTGCCAGCAGTTCCCCCGGGCCTCCATACGAGCAGTACTTC
TRBV6-2/TRBV6-3	TRBJ1-2	few	TRBD1	CASSWDRAYGYTF	TGTGCCAGCAGTTGGGACAGGGCCTATGGCTACACCTTC
TRBV2	TRBJ1-4	-	-	CASSEWGLNEKLFF	TGTGCCAGCAGTGAATGGGGACTTAATGAAAAACTGTTTTTT
TRBV19	TRBJ1-5	-	-	CASSIVAGLSNQPQHF	TGTGCCAGTAGTATAGTGGCAGGGTTAAGCAATCAGCCCCAGCATTTT
TRBV24-1	TRBJ2-1	-	-	CATSVGNSSTNEQFF	TGTGCCACCAGTGTCGGGAATTCGTCTACAAATGAGCAGTTCTTC
TRBV3-1/TRBV3-2	TRBJ2-7	-	-	CASSQALLREQYF	TGTGCCAGCAGCCAAGCTCTCCTTCGGGAGCAGTACTTC